In its sample, the clone carrying this TCR beta chain was seen a few times. The sample originates from a study of blood T cells in healthy people across ages. Primers used in a second PCR of about 6 to 12 cycles were a sample-barcoded 5' primer and a J-beta primer mix. TCRdb passed the 5' RACE reads through MiXCR, listing each CDR3 protein once. The sample shows some 1.7 million distinct CDR3 sequences, about 30% of them seen only once. Germline lookup yields CDR1 MNHEY and CDR2 SMNVEV (reference sequence). V lost 5 bases, J lost 7 bases, and 18 bases lay in between. The length of the CDR3 is 15 residues.

This rearrangement joins TRBV27 to TRBJ1-5, with D perhaps TRBD1 (6 bases). The TCR originated in a woman aged 30 to 39 in good health. Sequences were obtained from blood. CDR3 in amino acids: CASSPTQGNGQPQHF. In DNA form, the CDR3 reads TGTGCCAGCAGTCCTACACAGGGTAACGGGCAGCCCCAGCATTTT.